The source of this T cell receptor beta chain is a study of CD8+CD57+ T cells in acquired aplastic anemia. In the study overall: Sorted CD4+ plus CD8+ cells gave DNA averaging 3.2 ug.

The use of genomic DNA as template underpinned the TCR beta VDJ and CDR3 profiling. TCRdb recomputed calls from the reads with MiXCR, one row per CDR3 protein. The sample shows hundreds of thousands of distinct CDR3 sequences, 45% to 65% of them seen only once. Whoever was chosen for sequencing had shown CD8+CD57+ cell expansion by flow cytometry. All participating patients were living with severe acquired aplastic anemia. Untreated patients provided the blood samples, with no therapy given before sampling. On this clonotype itself: Its antigen is not known. One junction end disagrees with the germline gene, perhaps due to a read error.

This CDR3 is 14 amino acids long. The germline CDR1 and CDR2 sequences are SNHLY and FYNNEI. Study results and caveats: Around 27 was the count of CD8+ CDR3 sequences that patients shared with controls.

The rearrangement joins TRBV2 to TRBJ2-7, with TRBD2 identical over 10 bases. The clonotype originates from a human donor with aplastic anemia. The sequencing input was sorted CD4+, CD8+, or CD8+CD57+ T cells (not recorded which) from PBMCs. CDR3 sequence reads: CASSEASGGPEQCF. CDR3 in DNA: TGTGCCAGCAGTGAAGCTAGCGGGGGGCCGGAGCAGTGCTTC. The variable domain in full, completed from reference TRBV2 and TRBJ2-7, reads EPEVTQTPSHQVTQMGQEVILRCVPISNHLYFYWYRQILGQKVEFLVSFYNNEISEKSEIFDDQFSVERPDGSNFTLKIRSTKLEDSAMYFCASSEASGGPEQCFGPGTRLTVT.